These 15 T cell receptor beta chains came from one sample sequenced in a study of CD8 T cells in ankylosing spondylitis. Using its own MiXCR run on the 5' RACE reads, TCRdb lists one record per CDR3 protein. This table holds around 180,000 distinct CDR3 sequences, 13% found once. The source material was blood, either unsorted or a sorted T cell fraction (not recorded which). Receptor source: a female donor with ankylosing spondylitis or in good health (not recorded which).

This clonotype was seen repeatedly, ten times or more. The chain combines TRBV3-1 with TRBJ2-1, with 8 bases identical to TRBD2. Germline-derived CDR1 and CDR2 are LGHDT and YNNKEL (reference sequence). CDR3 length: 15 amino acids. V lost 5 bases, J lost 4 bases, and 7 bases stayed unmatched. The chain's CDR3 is CASSLAGSLYNEQFF. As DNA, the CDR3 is TGTGCCAGCAGCTTAGCGGGATCCCTTTACAATGAGCAGTTCTTC.

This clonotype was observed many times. The CDR3 DNA is TGCAGCGCTCAGGGAGAACTTGGGACTGAAGCTTTCTTT. Its protein product is CSAQGELGTEAFF. The rearrangement uses TRBV29-1 and TRBJ1-1, with D tentatively TRBD1 (5 bases). With 7 bases removed from V and 5 bases from J, the gap between germline ends came to 17 bases. CDR3 size: 13 residues. CDR1 is SQVTM and CDR2 is ANQGSEA in the germline V gene.

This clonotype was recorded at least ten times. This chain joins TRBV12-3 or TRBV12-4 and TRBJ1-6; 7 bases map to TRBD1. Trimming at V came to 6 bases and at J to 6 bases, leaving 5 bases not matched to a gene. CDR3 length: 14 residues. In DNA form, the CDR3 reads TGTGCCAGCAGAGGGACAGCACTTAATTCACCCCTCCACTTT. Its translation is CASRGTALNSPLHF.

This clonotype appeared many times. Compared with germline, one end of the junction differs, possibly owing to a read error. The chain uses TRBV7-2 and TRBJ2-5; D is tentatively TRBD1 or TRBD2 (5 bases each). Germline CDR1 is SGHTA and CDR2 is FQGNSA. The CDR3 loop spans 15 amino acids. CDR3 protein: CASSLSGTDQGTQYF. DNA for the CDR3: TGTGCCAGCAGCTTATCCGGGACGGACCAAGGGACCCAGTACTTC.

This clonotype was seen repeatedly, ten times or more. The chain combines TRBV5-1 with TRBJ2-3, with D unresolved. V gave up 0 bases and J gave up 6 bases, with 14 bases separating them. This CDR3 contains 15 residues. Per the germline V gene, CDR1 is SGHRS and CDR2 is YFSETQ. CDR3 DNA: TGCGCCAGCAGCTTGGGTAGCCCGGGTAGTGATACGCAGTATTTT. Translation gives CASSLGSPGSDTQYF.

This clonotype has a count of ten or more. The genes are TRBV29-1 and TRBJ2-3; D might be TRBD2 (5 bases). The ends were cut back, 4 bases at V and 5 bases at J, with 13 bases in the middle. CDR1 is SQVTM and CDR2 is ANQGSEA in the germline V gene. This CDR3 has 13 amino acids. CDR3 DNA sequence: TGCAGCGTTGCGTTAGCGATCGGAGATACGCAGTATTTT. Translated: CSVALAIGDTQYF.

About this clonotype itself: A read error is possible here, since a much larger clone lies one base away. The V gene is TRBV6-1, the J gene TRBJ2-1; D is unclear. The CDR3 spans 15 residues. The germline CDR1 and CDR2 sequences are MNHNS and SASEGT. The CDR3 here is CTSMSGQNSYNEQFF. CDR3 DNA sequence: TGTACCAGCATGAGTGGGCAGAACTCCTACAATGAGCAGTTCTTC.

The CDR3 sequence is CSARVSGRETDTQYF. In DNA form, the CDR3 reads TGCAGTGCTAGAGTGAGCGGGAGGGAAACAGATACGCAGTATTTT. The rearrangement joins TRBV20-1 to TRBJ2-3; 10 bases match TRBD2. The V and J ends lost 1 base and 3 bases, in that order; junction bases with no gene match: 4. The CDR3 is 15 residues long. Per germline, CDR1 DFQATT and CDR2 SNEGSKA (reference sequence).

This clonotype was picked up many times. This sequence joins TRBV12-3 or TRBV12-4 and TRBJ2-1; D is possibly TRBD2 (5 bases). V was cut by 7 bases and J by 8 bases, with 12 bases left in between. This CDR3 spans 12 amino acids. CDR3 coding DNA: TGTGCCAGCACCACTAGTGCCGATGAGCAGTTCTTC. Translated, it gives CASTTSADEQFF.

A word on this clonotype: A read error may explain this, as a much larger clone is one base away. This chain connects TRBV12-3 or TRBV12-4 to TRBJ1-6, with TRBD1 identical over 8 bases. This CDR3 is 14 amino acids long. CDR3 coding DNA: TGTGCCAGCAGGCAACAGGGGGAACATTCACTCCTCCACTTT. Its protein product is CASRQQGEHSLLHF.

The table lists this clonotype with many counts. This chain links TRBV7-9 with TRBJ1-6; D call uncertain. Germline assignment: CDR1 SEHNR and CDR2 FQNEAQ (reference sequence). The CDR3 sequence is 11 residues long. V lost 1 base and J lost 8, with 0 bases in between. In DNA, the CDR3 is TGTGCCAGCAGCTTAGATTCACCCCTCCACTTT. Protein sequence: CASSLDSPLHF.

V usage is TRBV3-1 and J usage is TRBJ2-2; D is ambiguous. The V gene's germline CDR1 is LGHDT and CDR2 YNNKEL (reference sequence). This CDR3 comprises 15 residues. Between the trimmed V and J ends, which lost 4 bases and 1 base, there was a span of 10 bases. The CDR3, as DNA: TGTGCCAGCAGCCCCAGTTTCAGGAACACCGGGGAGCTGTTTTTT. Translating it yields CASSPSFRNTGELFF.

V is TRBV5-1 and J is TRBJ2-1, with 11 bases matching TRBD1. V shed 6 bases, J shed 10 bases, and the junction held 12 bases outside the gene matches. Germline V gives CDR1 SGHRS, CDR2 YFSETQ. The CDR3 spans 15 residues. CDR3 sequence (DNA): TGCGCCAGCACCATGGAGGGACAGGGGGATGTCGAGCAGTTCTTC. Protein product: CASTMEGQGDVEQFF.

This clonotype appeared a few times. Here the CDR3 reads CASSLKGTNIQYF. In nucleotides, the CDR3 is TGTGCCAGCAGTTTGAAAGGAACAAACATTCAGTACTTC. This chain uses TRBV12-3 or TRBV12-4 with TRBJ2-4, with no clear D. The length of the CDR3 is 13 residues. V shed 3 bases and J shed 6 bases, with 9 bases lying between them.

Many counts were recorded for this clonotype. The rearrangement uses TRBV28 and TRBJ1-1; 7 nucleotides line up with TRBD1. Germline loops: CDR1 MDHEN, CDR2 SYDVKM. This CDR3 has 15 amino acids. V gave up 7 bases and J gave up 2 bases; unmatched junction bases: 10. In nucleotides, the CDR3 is TGTGCCAGCAACGGTCGACAGGGTCTAAACACTGAAGCTTTCTTT. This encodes CASNGRQGLNTEAFF.